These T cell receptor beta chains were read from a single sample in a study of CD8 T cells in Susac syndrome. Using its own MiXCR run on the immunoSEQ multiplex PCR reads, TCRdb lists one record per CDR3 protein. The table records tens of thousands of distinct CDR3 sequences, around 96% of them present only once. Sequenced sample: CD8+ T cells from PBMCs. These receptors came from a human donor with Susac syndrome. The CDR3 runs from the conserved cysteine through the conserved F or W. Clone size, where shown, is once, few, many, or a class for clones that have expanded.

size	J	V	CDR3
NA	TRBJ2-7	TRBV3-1	CASSQVNRRYEQYF
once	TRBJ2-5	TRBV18	CASSPTQQETQYF
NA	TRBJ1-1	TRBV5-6	CASSFNRIMNTEAFF
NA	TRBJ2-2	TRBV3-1	CASSGAAGSGELFF
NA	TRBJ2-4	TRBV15	CATSSPEAGPGRNIQYF
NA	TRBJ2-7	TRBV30	CAWSGFVSYEQYF
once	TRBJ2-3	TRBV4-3	CASSLGFEDTQYF
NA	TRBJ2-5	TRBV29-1	CSVAGLQETQYF
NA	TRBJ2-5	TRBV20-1	CSASPDRVQETQYF
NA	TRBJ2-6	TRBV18	CASSPRTGFSGANVLTF